This T cell receptor beta chain was obtained from a study of T cell responses to AZD1222 COVID-19 vaccine. Study-level information: Pooling was applied to second doses at about 4 or about 12 weeks.

Some clones are missing from TCRdb's copy, which holds only in-frame ones; the method was immunoSEQ multiplex PCR. This sample has more than 130,000 clones, with about nine tenths found just once. The CDR3 runs to 15 residues. Germline values: CDR1 SGHNT, CDR2 YYREEE (reference sequence). V was pared by 2 bases and J by 4 bases, with 7 bases of the junction left unmatched. This receptor was identified in an adult in good health. V is TRBV5-4 and J is TRBJ2-7; the match to TRBD2 covers 9 bases. The sequencing here drew on peripheral blood, taken on day 0 of AZD1222 vaccination. The CDR3 region is CASSFERGAEYEQYF. CDR3 coding DNA: TGTGCCAGCAGCTTCGAGCGGGGGGCCGAGTACGAGCAGTACTTC. The whole variable domain, remainder taken from reference TRBV5-4 and TRBJ2-7, is ETGVTQSPTHLIKTRGQQVTLRCSSQSGHNTVSWYQQALGQGPQFIFQYYREEENGRGNFPPRFSGLQFPNYSSELNVNALELDDSALYLCASSFERGAEYEQYFGPGTRLTVT.